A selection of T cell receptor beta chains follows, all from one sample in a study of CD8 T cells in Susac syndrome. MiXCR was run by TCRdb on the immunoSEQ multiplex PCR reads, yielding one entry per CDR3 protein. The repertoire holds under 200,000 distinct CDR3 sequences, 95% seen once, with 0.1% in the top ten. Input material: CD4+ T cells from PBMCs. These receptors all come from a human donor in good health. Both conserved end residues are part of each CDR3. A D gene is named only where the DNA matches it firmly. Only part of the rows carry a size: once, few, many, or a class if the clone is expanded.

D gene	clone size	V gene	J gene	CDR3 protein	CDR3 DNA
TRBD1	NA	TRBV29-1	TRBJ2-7	CSVVQGASYEQYF	TGCAGCGTTGTCCAGGGGGCATCCTACGAGCAGTACTTC
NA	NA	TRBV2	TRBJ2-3	CASSVTGIDTQYF	TGTGCCAGCAGCGTTACAGGGATAGATACGCAGTATTTT
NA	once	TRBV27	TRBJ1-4	CASGRRDAREKLFF	TGTGCCAGCGGCCGACGGGACGCTCGTGAAAAACTGTTTTTT
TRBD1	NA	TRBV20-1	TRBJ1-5	CSAPSRGQGPLGSSQPQHF	TGCAGTGCTCCGAGTAGGGGACAGGGTCCACTCGGGTCCTCTCAGCCCCAGCATTTT
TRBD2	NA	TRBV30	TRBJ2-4	CAWSLGSGRAQAKNIQYF	TGTGCCTGGAGTCTGGGTAGCGGGAGGGCCCAAGCCAAAAACATTCAGTACTTC
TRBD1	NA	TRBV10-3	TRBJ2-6	CAISESTTGTSGANVLTF	TGTGCCATCAGTGAGTCGACGACAGGGACCTCTGGGGCCAACGTCCTGACTTTC
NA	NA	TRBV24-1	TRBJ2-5	CATSEGQGGETQYF	TGTGCCACCAGTGAGGGGCAGGGTGGGGAGACCCAGTACTTC
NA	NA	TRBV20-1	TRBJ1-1	CSASRGMNTEAFF	TGCAGTGCTAGTCGGGGGATGAACACTGAAGCTTTCTTT
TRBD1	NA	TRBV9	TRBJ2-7	CASSAQGAGYYEQYF	TGTGCCAGCAGCGCGCAGGGGGCAGGGTACTACGAGCAGTACTTC
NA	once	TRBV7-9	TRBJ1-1	CASSLAVRDTEAFF	TGTGCCAGCAGCTTAGCTGTCCGGGACACTGAAGCTTTCTTT
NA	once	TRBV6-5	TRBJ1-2	CASSYSSLARTYGYTF	TGTGCCAGCAGTTACTCCAGCTTGGCCCGAACTTATGGCTACACCTTC
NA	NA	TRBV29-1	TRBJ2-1	CSVRRDSYNEQFF	TGCAGCGTTAGGCGGGATTCCTACAATGAGCAGTTCTTC
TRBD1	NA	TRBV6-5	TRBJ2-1	CASRRQGPYNEQFF	TGTGCCAGCAGAAGACAGGGACCCTACAATGAGCAGTTCTTC
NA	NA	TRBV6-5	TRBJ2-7	CASNQGTSGEQYF	TGTGCCAGCAACCAAGGAACTTCGGGGGAGCAGTACTTC
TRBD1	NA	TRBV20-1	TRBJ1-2	CSARRGQGPIGGYTF	TGCAGTGCTAGAAGGGGACAGGGGCCTATAGGTGGCTACACCTTC
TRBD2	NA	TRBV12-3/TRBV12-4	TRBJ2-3	CASTQRGDSTDTQYF	TGTGCCAGCACGCAGCGGGGGGACAGCACAGATACGCAGTATTTT
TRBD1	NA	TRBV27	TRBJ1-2	CASSSTGDYGYTF	TGTGCCAGCAGTTCCACAGGGGACTATGGCTACACCTTC
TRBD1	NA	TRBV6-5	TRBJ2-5	CASRPTGGGETQYF	TGTGCCAGCAGACCTACAGGGGGAGGAGAGACCCAGTACTTC
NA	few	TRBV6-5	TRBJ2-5	CASSYPPRQGGETQYF	TGTGCCAGCAGTTACCCGCCCCGACAGGGAGGAGAGACCCAGTACTTC
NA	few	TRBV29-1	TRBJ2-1	CSVVPNGVYNEQFF	TGCAGCGTTGTCCCCAATGGGGTTTACAATGAGCAGTTCTTC
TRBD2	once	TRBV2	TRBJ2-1	CASKGTGTSSSEQFF	TGTGCCAGCAAGGGAACCGGGACTAGCTCGTCTGAGCAGTTCTTC
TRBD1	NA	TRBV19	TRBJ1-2	CASRQGPLDGYTF	TGTGCCAGCAGACAGGGTCCCCTAGATGGCTACACCTTC
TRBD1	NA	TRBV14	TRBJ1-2	CASSQGQGADGYTF	TGTGCCAGCAGCCAAGGGCAGGGGGCGGACGGCTACACCTTC
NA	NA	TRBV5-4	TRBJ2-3	CASSIPGGTQYF	TGTGCCAGCAGCATTCCTGGTGGTACGCAGTATTTT
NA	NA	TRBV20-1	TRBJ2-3	CSAPRAGSTDTQYF	TGCAGTGCCCCCCGGGCGGGGAGCACAGATACGCAGTATTTT
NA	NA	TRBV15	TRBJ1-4	CATSRVSSGKKLFF	TGTGCCACCAGCAGAGTCTCGTCCGGCAAAAAACTGTTTTTT
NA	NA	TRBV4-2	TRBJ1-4	CASSQDMTNEKLFF	TGTGCCAGCAGCCAAGATATGACTAATGAAAAACTGTTTTTT
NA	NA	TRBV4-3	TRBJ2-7	CASSQDRDTSYEQYF	TGCGCCAGCAGCCAAGACCGGGACACCTCATACGAGCAGTACTTC
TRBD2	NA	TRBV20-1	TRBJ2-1	CSARSGGDARINEQFF	TGCAGTGCTAGGAGCGGGGGGGACGCTCGGATCAATGAGCAGTTCTTC
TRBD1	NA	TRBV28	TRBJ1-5	CASTPTGGNQPQHF	TGTGCCAGCACCCCGACAGGGGGCAATCAGCCCCAGCATTTT
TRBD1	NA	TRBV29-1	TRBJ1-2	CSDRRDSSYGYTF	TGCAGCGACCGCCGGGACAGCTCCTATGGCTACACCTTC
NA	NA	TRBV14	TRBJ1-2	CASSQDRRNGYTF	TGTGCCAGCAGCCAAGATCGTCGGAATGGCTACACCTTC
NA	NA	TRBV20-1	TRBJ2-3	CSARVPDTQYF	TGCAGTGCTAGAGTCCCGGATACGCAGTATTTT
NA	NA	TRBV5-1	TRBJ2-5	CASSLNADETQYF	TGCGCCAGCAGCTTGAATGCGGATGAGACCCAGTACTTC
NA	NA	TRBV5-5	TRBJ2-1	CASGRYNEQFF	TGTGCCAGCGGGCGCTACAATGAGCAGTTCTTC
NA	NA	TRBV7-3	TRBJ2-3	CASSLVGGGQLTDTQYF	TGTGCCAGCAGCTTAGTTGGAGGGGGCCAACTTACAGATACGCAGTATTTT
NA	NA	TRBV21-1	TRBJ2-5	CASSKGETQYF	TGTGCCAGCAGCAAAGGGGAGACCCAGTACTTC
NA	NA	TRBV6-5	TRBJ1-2	CASSYSGPNYGYTF	TGTGCCAGCAGTTACTCGGGCCCCAACTATGGCTACACCTTC
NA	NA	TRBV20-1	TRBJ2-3	CSARDVEADTQYF	TGCAGTGCTAGAGATGTAGAGGCAGATACGCAGTATTTT
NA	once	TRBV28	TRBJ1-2	CASSWVRGYTF	TGTGCCAGCAGCTGGGTGCGGGGCTACACCTTC
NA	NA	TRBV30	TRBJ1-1	CAWSLTSGRTEAFF	TGTGCCTGGAGCCTAACCTCCGGGCGCACTGAAGCTTTCTTT